The 21 T cell receptor beta chains below were found in one sample sequenced in a study of cytomegalovirus exposure and HLA in healthy donors. Researchers ran the PCR with 60 Vbeta and 13 Jbeta primers. Using immunoSEQ multiplex PCR, the repertoire was profiled, and TCRdb retains in-frame clones only, with some absent. Of approximately 160,000 clones in the sample, around 75% were seen once. What was sequenced was PBMCs. The receptor source for this set is a male donor in good health and CMV-seronegative.

The genes are TRBV19 and TRBJ2-6; 7 bases are a match to TRBD1. The trim removed 8 bases at V and 4 bases at J, leaving 5 bases unmatched. The CDR3 has 14 residues. Germline assignment: CDR1 LNHDA and CDR2 SQIVND (reference sequence). CDR3 bases: TGTGCCAGTTCAGACAGGGCCGGGGCCAACGTCCTGACTTTC. This codes for CASSDRAGANVLTF.

This chain links TRBV5-1 with TRBJ2-5, with 8 bases that match TRBD2. Germline CDR1 reads SGHRS; CDR2 reads YFSETQ. The CDR3 is 15 residues long. The V and J ends lost 0 bases and 7 bases, in that order; junction bases with no gene match: 8. This CDR3 is CASSLAARGDVTQYF. CDR3 DNA: TGCGCCAGCAGCTTGGCGGCGCGGGGGGACGTGACCCAGTACTTC. The variable domain in full, completed from reference TRBV5-1 and TRBJ2-5, reads KAGVTQTPRYLIKTRGQQVTLSCSPISGHRSVSWYQQTPGQGLQFLFEYFSETQRNKGNFPGRFSGRQFSNSRSEMNVSTLELGDSALYLCASSLAARGDVTQYFGPGTRLLVL.

The gene calls are TRBV5-1 and TRBJ1-2, with 10 nucleotides matching TRBD1. With V trimmed by 2 bases and J by 8 bases, 9 bases remained unmatched. CDR1 is SGHRS and CDR2 is YFSETQ in the germline V gene. This CDR3 is 15 amino acids long. The CDR3, as DNA: TGCGCCAGCAGCTTAGGACAGGGGGTGCCGCGAGGCTACACCTTC. Translating gives CASSLGQGVPRGYTF.

V is TRBV28 and J is TRBJ2-5, with 10 bases identical to TRBD2. The ends lost 8 bases at V and 8 bases at J; junction bases unmatched: 14. The CDR3 has 15 amino acids. Germline assignment: CDR1 MDHEN and CDR2 SYDVKM. The CDR3 DNA sequence: TGTGCCAGCTCGAGGGTAATAGCGGGAGGCTACACCCAGTACTTC. This translates into CASSRVIAGGYTQYF.

This chain joins TRBV6-1 and TRBJ1-6; 8 bases agree with TRBD1. The germline CDR1 and CDR2 sequences are MNHNS and SASEGT. The V segment lost 7 bases and the J segment 9 bases; nucleotides outside the gene matches: 8. This CDR3 is built from 14 residues. DNA of the CDR3: TGTGCCAGCATTTCCGGACAGGGAACTTCACCCCTCCACTTT. The encoded protein is CASISGQGTSPLHF.

The chain carries TRBV28 and TRBJ2-5; 11 nucleotides match TRBD2. Germline assignment: CDR1 MDHEN and CDR2 SYDVKM. The CDR3 covers 14 residues. V lost 3 bases, J lost 4 bases, and 1 base stayed unmatched. CDR3 coding DNA: TGTGCCAGCAGTTTTCTAGCGGGAGGAGAGACCCAGTACTTC. Translated, it gives CASSFLAGGETQYF.

This clone was seen more than once but under ten times. The CDR3: CASSWGDRARAKNIQYF. The CDR3 coding sequence is TGTGCCAGCAGTTGGGGGGACAGGGCCCGAGCCAAAAACATTCAGTACTTC. The chain uses TRBV28 and TRBJ2-4; 9 bases are shared with TRBD1. V lost 4 bases to trimming and J lost 0 bases; unmatched junction nucleotides: 7. The CDR3 runs to 17 residues. Germline lookup yields CDR1 MDHEN and CDR2 SYDVKM.

The J gene is TRBJ1-3, the V gene TRBV7-9; D ambiguous. The V and J ends lost 3 bases and 2 bases respectively, with 5 bases between them. Germline assignment: CDR1 SEHNR and CDR2 FQNEAQ (reference sequence). The CDR3 length is 13 residues. The CDR3: CASSFLPGNTIYF. The CDR3 bases are TGTGCCAGCAGCTTCCTACCTGGAAACACCATATATTTT.

The V call is TRBV5-4, the J call TRBJ1-2; the D gene is possibly TRBD1 (6 bases). Germline V gene data show CDR1 as SGHNT and CDR2 as YYREEE (reference sequence). The CDR3 runs to 16 residues. V shed 1 base and J shed 8 bases, with 21 bases lying between them. DNA for the CDR3: TGTGCCAGCAGCTTGCCCGAATGGAGACAGGCCCCAGGCTACACCTTC. As protein: CASSLPEWRQAPGYTF.

This clone was recorded only once. This chain connects TRBV14 to TRBJ2-3; no reliable D call. CDR3 length equals 13 residues. V dropped 3 bases and J dropped 2 bases, with 6 bases sitting between them. Germline CDR1 is SGHDN and CDR2 is FVKESK. The CDR3 region has the DNA TGTGCCAGCAGCCATGGAGACACAGATACGCAGTATTTT. Its protein product is CASSHGDTDTQYF.

This clone came up once. This chain connects TRBV27 to TRBJ1-6; D gene unclear. V lost 3 bases and J 4 bases, leaving 7 bases between the germline ends. Per the germline V gene, CDR1 is MNHEY and CDR2 is SMNVEV (reference sequence). This CDR3 is built from 14 residues. CDR3 sequence reads: CASSFGGYNSPLHF. The CDR3 DNA reads TGTGCCAGCAGTTTTGGAGGGTATAATTCACCCCTCCACTTT.

V usage is TRBV29-1 and J usage is TRBJ2-5, with D maybe TRBD2 (7 bases). The CDR3 is made up of 14 amino acids. The V gene's germline CDR1 is SQVTM and CDR2 ANQGSEA. Trimming left V 5 bases short and J 4 bases short, with 17 bases between. The CDR3 bases are TGCAGCGTTCATAGGGGGGGGGCGGGAGAGACCCAGTACTTC. This encodes CSVHRGGAGETQYF.

The CDR3 region is CASSLAGRQGAREQYF. CDR3 coding DNA: TGTGCCAGCAGCTTGGCCGGTCGGCAGGGGGCTAGAGAGCAGTACTTC. The chain is built from TRBV5-6 and TRBJ2-7, with 8 bases lining up with TRBD1. V was pared by 0 bases and J by 7 bases, with 12 bases of the junction left unmatched. The CDR3 is 16 amino acids. Germline values: CDR1 SGHDT, CDR2 YYEEEE.

This chain connects TRBV28 to TRBJ2-5; TRBD1 agrees at 8 bases. Germline V gene lookup returns CDR1 MDHEN and CDR2 SYDVKM. Trimming removed 5 bases from V and 5 bases from J; junction bases left unmatched: 10. This CDR3 has 15 residues. CDR3 nucleotide sequence: TGTGCCAGCAGTATGACAGGGGCGGCGGGTGAGACCCAGTACTTC. Its translation is CASSMTGAAGETQYF.

V is TRBV28 and J is TRBJ1-2, with 8 bases lining up with TRBD1. The CDR3 runs to 13 residues. CDR1 and CDR2 (germline): MDHEN, SYDVKM. With 4 bases clipped from V and 2 bases from J, the junction kept 0 bases outside the gene matches. In DNA form, the CDR3 reads TGTGCCAGCAGTTGGACAGGGAACTATGGCTACACCTTC. This gives the protein CASSWTGNYGYTF.

The chain has TRBV2 and TRBJ2-7; perhaps TRBD2 as D (5 bases). V lost 6 bases, J lost 0 bases, and 18 bases lay in between. CDR1 is SNHLY and CDR2 is FYNNEI in the germline V gene. CDR3 length: 16 amino acids. The CDR3 loop reads CASRYRQEAVSYEQYF. In DNA, the CDR3 is TGTGCCAGCAGGTACCGCCAGGAGGCAGTCTCCTACGAGCAGTACTTC.

The chain combines TRBV29-1 with TRBJ2-2; 7 bases match TRBD1. This CDR3 region has 16 residues. V was pared by 4 bases and J by 3 bases, with 11 bases of the junction left unmatched. Germline CDR1 is SQVTM and CDR2 is ANQGSEA. The CDR3 loop reads CSVVMRDSLYTGELFF. The DNA for the CDR3 is TGCAGCGTTGTGATGAGGGACAGTCTTTACACCGGGGAGCTGTTTTTT.

The chain joins TRBV5-4 to TRBJ2-7; the match to TRBD2 covers 11 bases. The CDR3 is 18 amino acids. The trim removed 3 bases at V and 0 bases at J, leaving 11 bases unmatched. CDR1 and CDR2 from the germline V gene are SGHNT and YYREEE (reference sequence). The CDR3 nucleotides are TGTGCCAGCAGCTCCGGGACTAGCGGACTCTTAAGCTCCTACGAGCAGTACTTC. The encoded protein is CASSSGTSGLLSSYEQYF.

In nucleotides, the CDR3 is TGTGCCAGCAGCGTACGGGGGGGAATGGAGACCCAGTACTTC. As protein: CASSVRGGMETQYF. The chain combines TRBV9 with TRBJ2-5, with TRBD2 identical over 8 bases. This CDR3 spans 14 amino acids. Trimming cost V 1 base and J 5 bases; bases outside gene matches: 4. Germline CDR1 reads SGDLS; CDR2 reads YYNGEE.

This sequence joins TRBV7-9 and TRBJ2-7; a possible D gene is TRBD1 (5 bases). Trimming stripped 3 bases from V and 0 bases from J, with 9 bases between. CDR3 length: 14 amino acids. Germline loops: CDR1 SEHNR, CDR2 FQNEAQ (reference sequence). CDR3 amino acids: CASSFPGFSYEQYF. CDR3 bases: TGTGCCAGCAGCTTTCCAGGGTTCTCCTACGAGCAGTACTTC.

The J gene is TRBJ1-1, the V gene TRBV5-8, with D possibly being TRBD1 (5 bases). V was cut by 3 bases and J by 0 bases, with 9 bases left in between. This CDR3 is 14 amino acids long. Germline CDR1 is SGHTS and CDR2 is YDEGEE. CDR3 sequence: CASSSGLVNTEAFF. CDR3 sequence (DNA): TGTGCCAGCAGCTCGGGACTGGTGAACACTGAAGCTTTCTTT.